This T cell receptor beta chain comes out of a study of blood T cell repertoires in COVID-19. Study-level background: PBMCs, B-cell-depleted T cells, or T cells provided the cDNA or gDNA that made up the material.

As processed by the authors: Cell counts per sample came from amplifying reference gene primers. Clones were read by immunoSEQ multiplex PCR, and TCRdb kept only the in-frame ones, dropping some. V, J and clone size were drawn from that table, and D and trimming were deduced from the DNA. The table lists approximately 270,000 clones, around nine tenths of them singletons. Germline lookup yields CDR1 MNHEY and CDR2 SVGAGI. The CDR3 covers 15 residues. V was clipped by 6 bases and J by 2 bases; unmatched bases: 7. The chain joins TRBV6-5 to TRBJ2-3; 8 bases agree with TRBD2. The sample comprised peripheral blood. The sequence derives from a man in his forties or fifties with active or convalescent COVID-19. The CDR3: CASRPRGGFTDTQYF. The CDR3, as DNA: TGTGCCAGCAGGCCTCGCGGGGGGTTCACAGATACGCAGTATTTT.